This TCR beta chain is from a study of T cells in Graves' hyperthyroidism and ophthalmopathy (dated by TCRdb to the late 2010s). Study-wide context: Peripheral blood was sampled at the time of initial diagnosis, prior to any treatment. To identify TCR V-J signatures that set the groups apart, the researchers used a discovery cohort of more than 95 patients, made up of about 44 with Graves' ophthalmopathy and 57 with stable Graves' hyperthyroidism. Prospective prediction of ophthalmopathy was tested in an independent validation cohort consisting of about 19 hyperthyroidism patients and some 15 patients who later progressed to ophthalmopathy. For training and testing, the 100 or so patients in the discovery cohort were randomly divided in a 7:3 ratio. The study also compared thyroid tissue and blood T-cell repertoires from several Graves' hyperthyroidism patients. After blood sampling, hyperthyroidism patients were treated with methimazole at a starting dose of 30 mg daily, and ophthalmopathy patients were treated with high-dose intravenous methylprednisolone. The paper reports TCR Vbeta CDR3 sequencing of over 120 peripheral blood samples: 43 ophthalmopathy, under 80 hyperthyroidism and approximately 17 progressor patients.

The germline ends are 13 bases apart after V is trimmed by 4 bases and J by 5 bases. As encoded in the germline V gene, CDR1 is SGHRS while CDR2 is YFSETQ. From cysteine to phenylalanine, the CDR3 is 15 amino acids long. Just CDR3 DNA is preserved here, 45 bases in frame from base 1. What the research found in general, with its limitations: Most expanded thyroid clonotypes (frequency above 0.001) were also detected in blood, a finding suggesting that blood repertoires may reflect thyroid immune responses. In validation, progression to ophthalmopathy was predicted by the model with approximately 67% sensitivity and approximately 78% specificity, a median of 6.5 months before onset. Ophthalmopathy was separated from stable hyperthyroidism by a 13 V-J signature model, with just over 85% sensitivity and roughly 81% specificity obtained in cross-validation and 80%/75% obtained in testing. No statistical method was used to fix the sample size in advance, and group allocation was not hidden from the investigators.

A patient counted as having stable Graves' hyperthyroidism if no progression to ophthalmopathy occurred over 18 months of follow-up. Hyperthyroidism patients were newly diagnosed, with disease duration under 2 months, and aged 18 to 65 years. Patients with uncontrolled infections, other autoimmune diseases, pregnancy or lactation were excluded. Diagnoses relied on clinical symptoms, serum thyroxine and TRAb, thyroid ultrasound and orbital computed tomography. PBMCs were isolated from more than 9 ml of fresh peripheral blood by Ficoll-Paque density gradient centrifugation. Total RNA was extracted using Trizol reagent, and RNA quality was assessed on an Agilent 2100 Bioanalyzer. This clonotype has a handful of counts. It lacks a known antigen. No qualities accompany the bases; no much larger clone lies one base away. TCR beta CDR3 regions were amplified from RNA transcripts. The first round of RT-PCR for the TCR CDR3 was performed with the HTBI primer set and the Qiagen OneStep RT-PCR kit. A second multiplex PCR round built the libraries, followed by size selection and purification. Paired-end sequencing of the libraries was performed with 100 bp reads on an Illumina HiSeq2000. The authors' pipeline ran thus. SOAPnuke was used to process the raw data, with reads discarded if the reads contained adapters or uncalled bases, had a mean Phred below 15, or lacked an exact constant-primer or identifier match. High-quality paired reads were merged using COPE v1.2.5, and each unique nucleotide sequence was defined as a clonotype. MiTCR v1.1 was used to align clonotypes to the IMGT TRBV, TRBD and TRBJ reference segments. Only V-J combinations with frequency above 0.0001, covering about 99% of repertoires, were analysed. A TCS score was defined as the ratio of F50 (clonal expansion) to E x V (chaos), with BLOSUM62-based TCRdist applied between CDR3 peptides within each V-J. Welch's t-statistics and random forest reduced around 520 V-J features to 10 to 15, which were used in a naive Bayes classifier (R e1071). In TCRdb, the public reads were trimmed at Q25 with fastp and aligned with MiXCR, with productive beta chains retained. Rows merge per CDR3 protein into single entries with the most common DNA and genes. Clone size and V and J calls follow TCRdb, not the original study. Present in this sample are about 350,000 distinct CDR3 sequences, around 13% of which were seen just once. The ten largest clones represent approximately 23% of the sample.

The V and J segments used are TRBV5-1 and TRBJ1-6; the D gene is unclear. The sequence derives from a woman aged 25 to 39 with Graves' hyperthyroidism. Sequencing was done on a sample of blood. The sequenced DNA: TGCGCCAGCAGCCCTCGCGGATCTAATAATTCACCCCTCCACTTT. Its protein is CASSPRGSNNSPLHF.